The T cell receptor (beta chain) described here comes from a study of low-dose radiotherapy and immunotherapy resistance in tumors (dated 2022 in TCRdb). Study-level background: In Cohort 1, each fraction delivered 0.5 Gy every 2 weeks, and the prescribed total PTV dose was 6.5 Gy. Cohort 2 received 1 Gy per fraction every two weeks, with a total of 13 Gy over 26 weeks. Nivolumab was administered intravenously as a 240 mg flat dose every two weeks, and ipilimumab was administered intravenously at 1 mg/kg every six weeks. Cyclophosphamide 200 mg/m2 was administered intravenously every two weeks, one day before each radiation and immunotherapy administration. Starting on cycle 1 day 1, patients took 300 mg of aspirin by mouth once a day for four cycles. Trial participants were not randomized into treatment groups. Eight patients were included in the translational analysis, namely three from the first dose cohort plus the first five from the second dose cohort.

Sequencing instrument: Illumina HiSeq 2500. Superscript III and a set of TRAV- and TRBV-specific primers were used to synthesize first-strand cDNA, so that both TCRalpha and TCRbeta chains were covered. TCRs were amplified for 20 to 25 PCR cycles with Phusion, using a constant-region primer paired with the adapter attached to the V primers. Amplification of the isolated mRNA was done with the MessageAmp II aRNA Amplification Kit, which involved an approximately 15-hour in vitro transcription at 37 degrees C. The Dynabeads mRNA DIRECT Purification Kit was used to isolate mRNA for TCR sequencing. Indexed Illumina adapters were added in a second Phusion PCR of around 27 cycles, and the PCR products were purified with AMPure XP beads. As for how the authors treated the data: Custom Perl scripts pooled TCR sequences encoding the same protein, removed out-of-frame sequences and computed each clonotype's abundance. The analysis excluded TCR sequences that were supported by just one read. Shannon entropy, Gini index, clonality, richness, and the frequency of TCRs shared between repertoires were included as repertoire metrics. TCRdb applied fastp at Q25 and MiXCR to the public reads, then kept only in-frame beta chains. For every CDR3 protein sequence, its rows merge into one entry that carries the most common genes and DNA. In this record, the V and J calls reflect TCRdb's handling and not the investigators' own analysis. The sample table holds about 80,000 distinct CDR3 sequences, of which around 17% were seen once. Clones ranked in the top ten supply approximately 1.5% of the sample.

Sample time point, as interpreted from the label and publication: after trial treatment. The treatment or condition label of this sample denotes: LDRT plus nivolumab, ipilimumab, low-dose cyclophosphamide and aspirin (RACIN trial). Donors were enrolled in RACIN, a single-arm phase I dose-escalation trial in which nivolumab, ipilimumab, aspirin, low-dose cyclophosphamide and low-dose radiotherapy were combined. Patients with advanced, TIL-negative solid tumors were considered eligible. This clonotype was detected ten times or more. Its specific antigen is unknown. There are no base qualities to consult, and no much larger clone falls within one base. This sequence was found in a male donor with prostate cancer. The sequencing here drew on PBMCs, taken after low-dose radiotherapy plus immunotherapy.

The DNA sequence reads TGTGCCTGGCAACAACTAGGGAACGATTGGGCCAACGAGCAGTACTTC. Its coded protein is CAWQQLGNDWANEQYF. The receptor chain draws on TRBV30 and TRBJ2-7; the D gene is perhaps TRBD2, from 5 matching bases. CDR1 and CDR2 were assigned from the germline V gene (reference sequence) as GTSNPN and SVGIG. Cut back by 5 bases and 5 bases, the V and J ends lie 25 bases apart. The CDR3 has 16 amino acids, counting the end cysteine and phenylalanine. Solely the CDR3 DNA is kept, with 48 bases framed from the first base.